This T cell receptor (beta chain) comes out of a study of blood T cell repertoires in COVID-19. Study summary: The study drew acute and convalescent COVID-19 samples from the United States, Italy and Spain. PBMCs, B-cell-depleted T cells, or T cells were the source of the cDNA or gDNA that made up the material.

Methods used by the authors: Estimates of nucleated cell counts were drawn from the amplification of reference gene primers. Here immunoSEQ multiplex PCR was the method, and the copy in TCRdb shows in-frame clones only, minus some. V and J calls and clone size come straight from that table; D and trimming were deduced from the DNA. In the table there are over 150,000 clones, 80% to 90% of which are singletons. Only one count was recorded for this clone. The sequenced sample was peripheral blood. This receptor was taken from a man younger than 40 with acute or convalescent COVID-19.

The chain's CDR3 is CSVVFLNNEKLFF. The CDR3 nucleotides read TGCAGCGTTGTTTTCCTTAATAATGAAAAACTGTTTTTT. This sequence joins TRBV29-1 and TRBJ1-4, with D unclear. Germline CDR1 reads SQVTM; CDR2 reads ANQGSEA. Trimming left V 4 bases short and J 4 bases short, with 10 bases between. The CDR3 has 13 amino acids.